The rows below give T cell receptor beta chains drawn from one sample of a study of cytomegalovirus exposure and HLA in healthy donors. Profiling relied on immunoSEQ multiplex PCR, and the TCRdb table lists in-frame clones only, not all of them. The table shows about 130,000 clones, with approximately 90% occurring only once. Material: PBMCs. These TCRs come from a woman in her twenties or thirties in good health and CMV-seropositive. Both conserved end residues are trimmed from each CDR3. The listing skips clone size in some rows; elsewhere it reads once, few, many or a size class.

TRBJ2-2	once	TRBV28	ASSLSEANTGELF
TRBJ2-1	.	TRBV7-9	ASSPSPGSYNEQF
TRBJ1-6	.	TRBV5-8	ASSSGQGHSPLH
TRBJ2-7	once	TRBV5-1	ASSLGAGESEQY
TRBJ2-6	.	TRBV19	ASSLGANVLT
TRBJ2-7	.	TRBV5-6	ASSLGRDRDRGQTYEQY
TRBJ2-3	.	TRBV5-4	ASSLETASGDTQY
TRBJ1-2	.	TRBV6-5	ASSYSTWAGYGYT
TRBJ2-6	.	TRBV4-2	ASSQAAGDSGANVLT
TRBJ2-2	.	TRBV6-4	ASSPERAGELF
TRBJ2-7	once	TRBV28	ASSRTDYLTYEQY
TRBJ1-2	few	TRBV6-1	ASSVLAGEKNYGYT
TRBJ2-1	.	TRBV7-8	ASLAGIYNEQF
TRBJ1-5	once	TRBV5-1	ASSRAYGDQPQH
TRBJ1-4	once	TRBV18	ASSPIQAQLF
TRBJ2-7	.	TRBV11-2	ASSLLDEREFHEQY
TRBJ1-2	.	TRBV10-3	ATWAHYGYT
TRBJ2-2	.	TRBV6-8	ASAPQGLAGTGELF
TRBJ2-3	.	TRBV29-1	SVRLEQTWDTQY
TRBJ2-7	.	TRBV19	ASSNSRSSYEQY
TRBJ2-2	.	TRBV7-9	ASSLRAGNTGELF
TRBJ2-5	.	TRBV4-1	ASSHSGGSETQY
TRBJ2-1	.	TRBV5-6	ASSLGQAYNEQF
TRBJ2-5	.	TRBV7-2	ASTHQRGGGETQY
TRBJ1-2	.	TRBV2	ASGQTPNYGYT
TRBJ1-4	.	TRBV7-9	ASSSNRAMGEKLF
TRBJ2-6	.	TRBV5-1	ASSLRQGLAGANVLT
TRBJ1-5	.	TRBV10-3	AISEQVNGQPQH
TRBJ1-2	once	TRBV27	ASSLLAGRQHYGYT
TRBJ1-6	.	TRBV6-5	ASSYSIAGTPLH
TRBJ1-5	.	TRBV7-9	ASSLGDRVSNQPQH
TRBJ2-1	.	TRBV4-1	ASSQDIGGRPYNEQF
TRBJ1-2	.	TRBV7-2	ASTYVRFGYT
TRBJ2-5	.	TRBV29-1	SVRGHELWTQY
TRBJ1-4	.	TRBV7-9	ASSDGTEKLF
TRBJ2-7	.	TRBV5-4	ASSLARLAGVPYEQY
TRBJ2-1	.	TRBV5-1	ASSPERAGGTDEQF
TRBJ2-2	.	TRBV28	ASSLKRGELF
TRBJ2-1	.	TRBV7-7	ASSQGVGEQF
TRBJ2-7	.	TRBV7-9	ASSSTVMYEQY
.	.	TRBV2	ASSQTSGIGGGSYEQY
TRBJ2-1	.	TRBV11-2	ASSPLAGAGNEQF
TRBJ1-6	.	TRBV6-4	ASSANSSPLH
TRBJ2-2	medium-sized	TRBV4-1	ASSRTVNTGELF
TRBJ1-2	.	TRBV4-1	ASRPGGGYGYT
TRBJ1-5	.	TRBV5-6	ASSSGTGVNQPQH
TRBJ1-4	.	TRBV27	ASSSPGHFNEKLF